This TCR beta chain came from a study of blood T cell repertoires in COVID-19. The wider study: Spain, Italy and the United States supplied samples that represented acute and convalescent COVID-19.

This clone has just a few counts. CDR1 and CDR2 (germline): SGHVS, FQNEAQ. V trimming: 5 bases; J trimming: 5 bases; junction bases outside the gene matches: 16. CDR3 length: 18 amino acids. Some clones are missing from TCRdb's copy, which holds only in-frame ones; the method was immunoSEQ multiplex PCR. The table lists some 170,000 clones, roughly 90% of them singletons. The clonotype was recovered from a man aged 55 to 70 with active or convalescent COVID-19. The sample comprised peripheral blood. This chain uses TRBV7-8 with TRBJ1-5; 9 nucleotides line up with TRBD1. CDR3 coding DNA: TGTGCCAGCAGCCTTAGAGAAGCCCGACAGGGGGGAGATCAGCCCCAGCATTTT. Translated, it gives CASSLREARQGGDQPQHF.